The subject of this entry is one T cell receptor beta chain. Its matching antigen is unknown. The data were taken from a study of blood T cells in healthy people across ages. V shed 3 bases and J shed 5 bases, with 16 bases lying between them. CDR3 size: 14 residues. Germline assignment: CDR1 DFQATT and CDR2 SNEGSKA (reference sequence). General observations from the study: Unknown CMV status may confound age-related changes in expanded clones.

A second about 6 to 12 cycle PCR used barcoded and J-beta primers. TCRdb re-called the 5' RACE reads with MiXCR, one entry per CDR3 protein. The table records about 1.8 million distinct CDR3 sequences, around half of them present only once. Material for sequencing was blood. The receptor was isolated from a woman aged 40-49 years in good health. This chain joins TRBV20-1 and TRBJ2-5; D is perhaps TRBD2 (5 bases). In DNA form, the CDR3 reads TGCAGTGCTAGCCGTGTAACGCGGGTCGAGACCCAGTACTTC. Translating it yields CSASRVTRVETQYF.